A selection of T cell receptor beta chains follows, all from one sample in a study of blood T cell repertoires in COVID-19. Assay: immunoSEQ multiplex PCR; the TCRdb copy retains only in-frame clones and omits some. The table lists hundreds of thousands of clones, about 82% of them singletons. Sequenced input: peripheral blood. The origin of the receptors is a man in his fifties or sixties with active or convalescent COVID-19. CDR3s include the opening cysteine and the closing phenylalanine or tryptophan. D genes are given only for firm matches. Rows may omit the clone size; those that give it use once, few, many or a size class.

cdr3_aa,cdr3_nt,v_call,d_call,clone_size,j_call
CASSQGFGEKLFF,TGCGCCAGCAGCCAAGGTTTCGGGGAAAAACTGTTTTTT,TRBV4-1,-,-,TRBJ1-4
CSVDGRGDEQFF,TGCAGCGTTGATGGGAGGGGGGATGAGCAGTTCTTC,TRBV29-1,-,-,TRBJ2-1
CASSLYGNPGNTIYF,TGTGCCAGCAGCTTATACGGGAATCCTGGAAACACCATATATTTT,TRBV7-3,-,few,TRBJ1-3
CSAGLIYEQYF,TGCAGTGCTGGACTAATCTACGAGCAGTACTTC,TRBV20-1,-,-,TRBJ2-7
CASSRGNTIYF,TGTGCCAGTAGTCGGGGAAACACCATATATTTT,TRBV27,-,-,TRBJ1-3
CASSRGRSTDTQYF,TGTGCCAGCAGCCGCGGGAGGTCGACAGATACGCAGTATTTT,TRBV5-8,TRBD2,-,TRBJ2-3
CAWSQPGTLTGELFF,TGTGCCTGGAGTCAACCCGGGACACTTACCGGGGAGCTGTTTTTT,TRBV30,-,-,TRBJ2-2
CASSQEDRGQPQHF,TGCGCCAGCAGCCAAGAAGACAGGGGACAGCCCCAGCATTTT,TRBV4-3,TRBD1,-,TRBJ1-5
CASSNNLAASADTQYF,TGCGCCAGCAGCAACAACTTAGCGGCGAGCGCAGATACGCAGTATTTT,TRBV5-1,-,-,TRBJ2-3
CASSTPTRSSYNEQFF,TGTGCCAGCAGTACCCCGACTAGAAGCTCCTACAATGAGCAGTTCTTC,TRBV27,-,-,TRBJ2-1
CASSSLGSYGYTF,TGTGCCAGTAGTTCCCTCGGGTCCTATGGCTACACCTTC,TRBV19,-,once,TRBJ1-2
CASSETSGVPTDTQYF,TGTGCCAGCAGCGAAACTAGCGGGGTTCCCACAGATACGCAGTATTTT,TRBV3-1/TRBV3-2,TRBD2,-,TRBJ2-3
CASSLLATGGSENTIYF,TGTGCCAGCAGCTTATTGGCCACAGGGGGTTCGGAAAACACCATATATTTT,TRBV7-9,TRBD1,few,TRBJ1-3
CASSRGGKVVTEAFF,TGTGCCAGCAGTCGGGGGGGAAAAGTAGTGACTGAAGCTTTCTTT,TRBV9,-,-,TRBJ1-1
CASGLPEAFF,TGTGCCAGCGGACTTCCTGAAGCTTTCTTT,TRBV27,-,-,TRBJ1-1
CASSQVPGLAVLQETQYF,TGTGCCAGCAGCCAAGTCCCCGGACTAGCGGTCCTCCAAGAGACCCAGTACTTC,TRBV3-1/TRBV3-2,TRBD2,-,TRBJ2-5
CASSNGLAGGPGNTQYF,TGTGCCAGCAGCAACGGACTAGCGGGAGGGCCGGGGAATACGCAGTATTTT,TRBV2,TRBD2,-,TRBJ2-3
CASSFSTGGINEQYF,TGTGCCAGCAGCTTTAGTACAGGGGGAATTAACGAGCAGTACTTC,TRBV5-4,TRBD1,-,TRBJ2-7
CASSLGGVNYGYTF,TGTGCCAGCAGTTTGGGGGGAGTTAACTATGGCTACACCTTC,TRBV28,-,-,TRBJ1-2